The 5 T cell receptor beta chains below were found in one sample sequenced in a study of T cells in Graves' hyperthyroidism and ophthalmopathy. Amplification targeted TCR beta CDR3 regions from RNA transcripts. HTBI primers were the set used in a first-round RT-PCR of the TCR CDR3. Each CDR3 protein is one row after TCRdb ran MiXCR on the multiplex PCR reads. The data hold over 400,000 distinct CDR3 sequences, with around 15% observed a single time. Sequences were obtained from blood. These receptors all stem from a man younger than 30 with Graves' ophthalmopathy.

Ten or more counts support this clonotype. The chain links TRBV13 to TRBJ2-1, with 11 bases aligning to TRBD1. CDR3 size: 16 residues. Germline V CDR1 and CDR2: PRHDT, FYEKMQ (reference sequence). V lost 0 bases, J lost 10 bases, and 8 bases stayed unmatched. The CDR3 loop is CASSLGLGQGVSEQFF. The CDR3 DNA reads TGTGCCAGCAGCTTAGGCTTGGGACAGGGGGTTAGCGAGCAGTTCTTC.

This clonotype appeared a single time. A much larger clonotype is one base distant, so this may be a read error. The chain has TRBV10-3 and TRBJ1-5; D gene ambiguous. CDR3 length equals 17 residues. Trimming shortened V by 5 bases and J by 5 bases, and 22 bases separated the two germline ends. Germline V gene sequence: CDR1 ENHRY, CDR2 SYGVKD. CDR3 sequence reads: CAISQSDTSDGYQPQHF. The CDR3 nucleotides read TGTGCCATCAGTCAAAGCGATACCTCGGATGGCTATCAGCCCCAGCATTTT.

The table lists this clonotype with many counts. CDR3 loop: CASSAQPQDTFYEQYF. Here the CDR3 DNA reads TGTGCCAGCAGCGCCCAGCCCCAGGACACATTCTACGAGCAGTACTTC. The chain carries TRBV13 and TRBJ2-7; the D gene is possibly TRBD1 (5 bases). The V gene lost 5 bases and the J gene lost 3 bases, with 20 bases spanning the gap. Per the germline V gene, CDR1 is PRHDT and CDR2 is FYEKMQ (reference sequence). The length of the CDR3 is 16 residues.

This clonotype was recorded many times. This chain connects TRBV20-1 to TRBJ1-5; 7 positions agree with TRBD1. The trim removed 0 bases at V and 7 bases at J, leaving 9 bases unmatched. The CDR3 loop spans 15 amino acids. In germline, CDR1 is DFQATT, CDR2 SNEGSKA (reference sequence). The CDR3 spells CSARDRTGEGQPQHF. The DNA of the CDR3 is TGCAGTGCTAGAGATAGAACAGGGGAGGGACAGCCCCAGCATTTT.

The table lists this clonotype with a few counts. The rearrangement uses TRBV12-3 or TRBV12-4 and TRBJ2-2; 10 bases map to TRBD2. The ends lost 8 bases at V and 1 base at J; junction bases unmatched: 4. This CDR3 has 15 amino acids. CDR3 sequence: CASLKREGNTGELFF. The CDR3 nucleotides read TGTGCCAGCCTGAAGCGGGAGGGGAACACCGGGGAGCTGTTTTTT.